This T cell receptor beta chain derives from a study of T cell repertoires in cytomegalovirus infection. MiXCR, run by TCRdb on the reads, gives a single entry per CDR3 protein. The sample has hundreds of thousands of distinct CDR3 sequences; about 27% are singletons. As regards this clonotype: Its antigen is as yet unknown.

Germline-derived CDR1 and CDR2 are SGHVS and FNYEAQ. This CDR3 region has 20 residues. The V gene end was trimmed by 5 bases and the J gene end by 7 bases; junction bases not matched to a gene: 20. This sequence originates from a human donor in good health (CMV status not recorded). Some clones in this sample may be carry-over from other donors' samples. V and J are TRBV7-6 and TRBJ2-1; 13 nucleotides match TRBD2. Material: cultured PBMCs, obtained from culture after CMV antigen stimulation. The CDR3 is CASSPLIRLAGGREGNEQFF. The DNA for the CDR3 is TGTGCCAGCAGCCCCTTGATTAGACTAGCGGGAGGCCGGGAGGGGAATGAGCAGTTCTTC. The complete variable domain, with remaining parts taken from reference TRBV7-6 and TRBJ2-1, reads GAGVSQSPRYKVTKRGQDVALRCDPISGHVSLYWYRQALGQGPEFLTYFNYEAQQDKSGLPNDRFSAERPEGSISTLTIQRTEQRDSAMYRCASSPLIRLAGGREGNEQFFGPGTRLTVL.